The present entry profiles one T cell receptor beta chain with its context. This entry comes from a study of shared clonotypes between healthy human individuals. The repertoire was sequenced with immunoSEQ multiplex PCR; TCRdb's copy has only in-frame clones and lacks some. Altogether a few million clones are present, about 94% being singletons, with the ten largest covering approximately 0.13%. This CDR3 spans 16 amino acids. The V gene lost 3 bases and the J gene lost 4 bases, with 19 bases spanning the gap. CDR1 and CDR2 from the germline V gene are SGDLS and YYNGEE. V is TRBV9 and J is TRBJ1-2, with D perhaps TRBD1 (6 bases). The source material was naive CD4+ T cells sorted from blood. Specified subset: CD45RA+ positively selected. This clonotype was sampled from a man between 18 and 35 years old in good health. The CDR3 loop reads CASSASTGNEAYGYTF. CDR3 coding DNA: TGTGCCAGCAGCGCGAGCACAGGGAATGAGGCCTATGGCTACACCTTC.